A selection of T cell receptor beta chains follows, all from one sample in a study of CD4 T cells in relation to SARS-CoV-2 and coronaviruses. Measured with immunoSEQ multiplex PCR; TCRdb has only the in-frame clones, and not every one. The sample contains under 70,000 clones, roughly 89% of which appear only once. Material: memory CD4+ T cells from PBMCs. The receptors shown here come from a human donor in good health. Both conserved end residues are part of each CDR3. The order of the fields is D gene, J gene, V gene, clone size, CDR3 protein, CDR3 DNA. D genes are given only for firm matches. Rows give clone size only sometimes, using once, few, many, or a class for an expanded clone.

d_gene: .
j_gene: TRBJ2-5
v_gene: TRBV24-1
abundance: .
CDR3aa: CATSDRVTGSMQTQYF
CDR3nt: TGTGCCACCAGTGATAGGGTCACTGGTTCGATGCAGACCCAGTACTTC

d_gene: TRBD2
j_gene: TRBJ2-1
v_gene: TRBV10-2
abundance: .
CDR3aa: CASKIAGQNEQFF
CDR3nt: TGCGCCAGCAAAATAGCGGGGCAGAATGAGCAGTTCTTC

d_gene: .
j_gene: TRBJ2-7
v_gene: TRBV7-9
abundance: few
CDR3aa: CASSPGFGVGAYEQYF
CDR3nt: TGTGCCAGCAGCCCCGGTTTTGGGGTAGGGGCCTACGAGCAGTACTTC

d_gene: TRBD2
j_gene: TRBJ2-2
v_gene: TRBV7-9
abundance: once
CDR3aa: CASSFASGRALNTGELFF
CDR3nt: TGTGCCAGCAGCTTCGCTAGCGGGAGGGCCTTAAACACCGGGGAGCTGTTTTTT

d_gene: TRBD2
j_gene: TRBJ2-1
v_gene: TRBV5-1
abundance: once
CDR3aa: CASRGLAGPKEQFF
CDR3nt: TGCGCCAGCAGGGGACTAGCGGGCCCTAAAGAGCAGTTCTTC

d_gene: .
j_gene: TRBJ2-7
v_gene: TRBV19
abundance: .
CDR3aa: CASSISARSYEQYF
CDR3nt: TGTGCCAGTAGTATCAGCGCGCGCTCCTACGAGCAGTACTTC

d_gene: .
j_gene: TRBJ1-1
v_gene: TRBV6-6
abundance: .
CDR3aa: CASSYSEQGQAFF
CDR3nt: TGTGCCAGCAGTTACTCGGAGCAGGGTCAAGCTTTCTTT

d_gene: TRBD2
j_gene: TRBJ2-3
v_gene: TRBV28
abundance: once
CDR3aa: CASSSYGLAGFADTQYF
CDR3nt: TGTGCCAGCAGTTCATATGGACTAGCGGGGTTTGCAGATACGCAGTATTTT

d_gene: .
j_gene: TRBJ1-1
v_gene: TRBV28
abundance: .
CDR3aa: CASTIKDTEAFF
CDR3nt: TGTGCCAGCACCATCAAGGACACTGAAGCTTTCTTT

d_gene: TRBD1
j_gene: TRBJ2-6
v_gene: TRBV3-1/TRBV3-2
abundance: once
CDR3aa: CASSQDGQGKSGANVLTF
CDR3nt: TGTGCCAGCAGCCAAGATGGACAGGGAAAGTCTGGGGCCAACGTCCTGACTTTC

d_gene: .
j_gene: TRBJ2-7
v_gene: TRBV5-1
abundance: .
CDR3aa: CASSLGRTGAYEQYF
CDR3nt: TGCGCCAGCAGCTTGGGACGGACGGGAGCTTACGAGCAGTACTTC

d_gene: .
j_gene: TRBJ1-2
v_gene: TRBV14
abundance: .
CDR3aa: CASSQDGTPTGYTF
CDR3nt: TGTGCCAGCAGCCAAGATGGGACACCAACTGGCTACACCTTC

d_gene: .
j_gene: TRBJ2-1
v_gene: TRBV11-1
abundance: .
CDR3aa: CASSFRNEQFF
CDR3nt: TGTGCCAGCAGCTTCAGGAATGAGCAGTTCTTC

d_gene: .
j_gene: TRBJ1-5
v_gene: TRBV19
abundance: .
CDR3aa: CASLRVASNQPQHF
CDR3nt: TGTGCCAGCCTAAGGGTCGCGAGCAATCAGCCCCAGCATTTT

d_gene: .
j_gene: TRBJ2-1
v_gene: TRBV12-3/TRBV12-4
abundance: .
CDR3aa: CASSLNLDEQFF
CDR3nt: TGTGCCAGCAGTTTGAACCTCGATGAGCAGTTCTTC

d_gene: .
j_gene: TRBJ1-1
v_gene: TRBV30
abundance: .
CDR3aa: CAWSVGRNTEAFF
CDR3nt: TGTGCCTGGAGTGTCGGTCGAAACACTGAAGCTTTCTTT

d_gene: .
j_gene: TRBJ1-4
v_gene: TRBV14
abundance: .
CDR3aa: CASSPGWMRANEKLFF
CDR3nt: TGTGCCAGCAGCCCCGGATGGATGAGGGCTAATGAAAAACTGTTTTTT

d_gene: .
j_gene: TRBJ1-1
v_gene: TRBV28
abundance: .
CDR3aa: CASSVWNTEAFF
CDR3nt: TGTGCCAGCAGTGTGTGGAACACTGAAGCTTTCTTT